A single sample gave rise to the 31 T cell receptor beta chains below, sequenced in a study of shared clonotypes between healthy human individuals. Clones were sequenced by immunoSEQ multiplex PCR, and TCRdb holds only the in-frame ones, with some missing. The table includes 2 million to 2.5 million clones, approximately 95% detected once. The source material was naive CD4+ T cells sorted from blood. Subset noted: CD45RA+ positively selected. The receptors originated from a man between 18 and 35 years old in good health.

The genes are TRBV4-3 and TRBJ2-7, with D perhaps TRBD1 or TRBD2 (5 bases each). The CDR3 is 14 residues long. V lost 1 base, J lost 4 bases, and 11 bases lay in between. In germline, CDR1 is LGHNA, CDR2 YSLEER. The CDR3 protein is CASSQVVGEYEQYF. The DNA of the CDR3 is TGCGCCAGCAGCCAAGTCGTGGGGGAGTACGAGCAGTACTTC.

The CDR3 reads CASSLNPEGAGELFF. Here the CDR3 DNA reads TGTGCCAGCAGCCTAAACCCCGAGGGAGCCGGGGAGCTGTTTTTT. The chain is built from TRBV9 and TRBJ2-2; a possible D gene is TRBD2 (5 bases). The V gene's germline CDR1 is SGDLS and CDR2 YYNGEE. The CDR3 contains 15 residues. Deletions cut 4 bases from V and 6 bases from J, with 16 bases between.

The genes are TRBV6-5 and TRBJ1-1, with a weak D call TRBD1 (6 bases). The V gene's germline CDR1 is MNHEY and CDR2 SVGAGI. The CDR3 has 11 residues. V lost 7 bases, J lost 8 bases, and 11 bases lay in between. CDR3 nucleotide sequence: TGTGCCAGCACCTCCCAGGGGGAAGCTTTCTTT. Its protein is CASTSQGEAFF.

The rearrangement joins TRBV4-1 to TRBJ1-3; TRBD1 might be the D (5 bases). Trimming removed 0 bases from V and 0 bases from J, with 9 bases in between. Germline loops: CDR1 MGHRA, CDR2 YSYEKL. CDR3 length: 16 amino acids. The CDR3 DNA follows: TGCGCCAGCAGCCAAGAAGTGACAGACTCTGGAAACACCATATATTTT. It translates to CASSQEVTDSGNTIYF.

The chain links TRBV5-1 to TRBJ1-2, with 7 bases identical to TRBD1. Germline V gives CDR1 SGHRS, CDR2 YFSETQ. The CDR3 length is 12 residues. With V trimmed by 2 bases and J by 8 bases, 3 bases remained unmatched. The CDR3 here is CASSLIGGGYTF. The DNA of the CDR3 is TGCGCCAGCAGCTTAATAGGGGGCGGCTACACCTTC.

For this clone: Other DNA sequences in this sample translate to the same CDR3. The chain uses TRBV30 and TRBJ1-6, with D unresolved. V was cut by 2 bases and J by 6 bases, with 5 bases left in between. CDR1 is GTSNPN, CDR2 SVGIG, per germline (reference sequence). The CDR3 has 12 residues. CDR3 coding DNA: TGTGCCTGGAGTAGATCTAATTCACCCCTCCACTTT. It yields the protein CAWSRSNSPLHF.

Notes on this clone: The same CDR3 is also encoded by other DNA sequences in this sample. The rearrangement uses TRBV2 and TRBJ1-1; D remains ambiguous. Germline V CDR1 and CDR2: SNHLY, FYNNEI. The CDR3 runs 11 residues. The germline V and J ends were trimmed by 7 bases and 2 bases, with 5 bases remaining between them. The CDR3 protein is CASKVNTEAFF. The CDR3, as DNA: TGTGCCAGCAAGGTCAACACTGAAGCTTTCTTT.

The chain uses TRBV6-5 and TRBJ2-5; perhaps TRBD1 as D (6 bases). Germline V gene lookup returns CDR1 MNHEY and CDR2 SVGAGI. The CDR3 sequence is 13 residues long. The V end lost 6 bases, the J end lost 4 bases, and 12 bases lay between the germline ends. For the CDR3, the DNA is TGTGCCAGCAGACACTACAGGGCAGAGACCCAGTACTTC. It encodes CASRHYRAETQYF.

CDR3 DNA sequence: TGTGCCAGCAGTGCAGGACTAGCGGGAGGGACAGATACGCAGTATTTT. Encoded protein: CASSAGLAGGTDTQYF. The chain recombines TRBV6-1 with TRBJ2-3; 15 nucleotides align to TRBD2. V shed 4 bases, J shed 3 bases, and the junction held 2 bases outside the gene matches. CDR3 length equals 16 residues. Germline assignment: CDR1 MNHNS and CDR2 SASEGT.

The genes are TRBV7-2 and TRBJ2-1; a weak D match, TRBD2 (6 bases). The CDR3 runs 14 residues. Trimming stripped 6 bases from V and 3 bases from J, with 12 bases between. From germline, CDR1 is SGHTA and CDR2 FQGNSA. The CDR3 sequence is CASRGAGNYNEQFF. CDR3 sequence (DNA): TGTGCCAGCAGGGGAGCGGGCAACTACAATGAGCAGTTCTTC.

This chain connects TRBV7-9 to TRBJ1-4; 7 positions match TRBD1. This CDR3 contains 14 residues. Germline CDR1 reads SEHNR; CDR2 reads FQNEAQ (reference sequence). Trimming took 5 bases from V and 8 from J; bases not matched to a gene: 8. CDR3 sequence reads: CASSQQGTGEKLFF. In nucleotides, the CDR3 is TGTGCCAGCAGCCAACAGGGGACGGGGGAAAAACTGTTTTTT.

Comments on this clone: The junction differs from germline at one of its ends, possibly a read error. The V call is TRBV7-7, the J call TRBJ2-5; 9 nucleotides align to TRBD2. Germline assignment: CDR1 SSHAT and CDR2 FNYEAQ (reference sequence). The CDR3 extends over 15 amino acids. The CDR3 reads CASSLGSGRGETQYF. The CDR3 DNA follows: TGTGCTAGCAGCTTAGGTAGCGGGAGAGGAGAGACCCAGTACTTC.

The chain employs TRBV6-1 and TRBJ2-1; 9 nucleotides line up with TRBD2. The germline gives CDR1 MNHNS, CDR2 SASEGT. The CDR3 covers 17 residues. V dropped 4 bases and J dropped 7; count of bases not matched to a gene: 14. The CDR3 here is CASSVPWERGVPNEQFF. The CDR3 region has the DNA TGTGCCAGCAGTGTCCCATGGGAGCGGGGGGTCCCGAATGAGCAGTTCTTC.

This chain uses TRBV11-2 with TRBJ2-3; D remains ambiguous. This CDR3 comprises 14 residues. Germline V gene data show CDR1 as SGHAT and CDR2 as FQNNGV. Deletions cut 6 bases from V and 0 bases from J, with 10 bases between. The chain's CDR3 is CASRTNLSTDTQYF. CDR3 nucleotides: TGTGCCAGCAGGACCAATCTTAGCACAGATACGCAGTATTTT.

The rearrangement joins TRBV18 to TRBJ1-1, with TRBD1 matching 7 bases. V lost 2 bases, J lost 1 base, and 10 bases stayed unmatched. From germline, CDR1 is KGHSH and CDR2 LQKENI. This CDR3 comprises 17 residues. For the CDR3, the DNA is TGTGCCAGCTCACCAATTCCCACAGGGGTTGGGAACACTGAAGCTTTCTTT. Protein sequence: CASSPIPTGVGNTEAFF.

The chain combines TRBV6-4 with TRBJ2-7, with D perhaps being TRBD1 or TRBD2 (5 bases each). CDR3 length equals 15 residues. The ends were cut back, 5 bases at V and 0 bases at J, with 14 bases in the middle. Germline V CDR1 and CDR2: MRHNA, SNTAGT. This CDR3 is CASSYFAGSSYEQYF. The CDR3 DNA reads TGTGCCAGCAGTTACTTTGCAGGGAGCTCCTACGAGCAGTACTTC.

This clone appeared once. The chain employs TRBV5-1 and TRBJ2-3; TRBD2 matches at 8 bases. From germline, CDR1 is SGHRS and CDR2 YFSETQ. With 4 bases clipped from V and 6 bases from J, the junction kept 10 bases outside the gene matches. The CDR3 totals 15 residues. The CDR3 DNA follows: TGCGCCAGCAGCACCTCCGGGACTAGAGGCGATACGCAGTATTTT. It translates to CASSTSGTRGDTQYF.

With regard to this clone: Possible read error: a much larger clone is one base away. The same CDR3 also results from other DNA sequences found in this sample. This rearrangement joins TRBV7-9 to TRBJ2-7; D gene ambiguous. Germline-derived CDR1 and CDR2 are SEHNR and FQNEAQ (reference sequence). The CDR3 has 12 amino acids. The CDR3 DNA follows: TGTGCCAGCAGCGGGCCGAACTACGAGCAGTACTTT. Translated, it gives CASSGPNYEQYF.

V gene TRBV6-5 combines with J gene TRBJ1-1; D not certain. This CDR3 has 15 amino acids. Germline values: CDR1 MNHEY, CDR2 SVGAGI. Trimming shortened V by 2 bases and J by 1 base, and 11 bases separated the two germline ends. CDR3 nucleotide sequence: TGTGCCAGCAGTTACATGCAGAGCAGGAACACTGAAGCTTTCTTT. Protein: CASSYMQSRNTEAFF.

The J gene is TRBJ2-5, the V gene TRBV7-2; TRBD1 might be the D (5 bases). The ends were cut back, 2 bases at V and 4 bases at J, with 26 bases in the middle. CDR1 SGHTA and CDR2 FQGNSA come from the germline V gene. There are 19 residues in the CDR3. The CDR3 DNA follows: TGTGCCAGCAGCTTACGGGCGATCTCTCAGGGCCCTTCGGGAGAGACCCAGTACTTC. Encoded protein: CASSLRAISQGPSGETQYF.

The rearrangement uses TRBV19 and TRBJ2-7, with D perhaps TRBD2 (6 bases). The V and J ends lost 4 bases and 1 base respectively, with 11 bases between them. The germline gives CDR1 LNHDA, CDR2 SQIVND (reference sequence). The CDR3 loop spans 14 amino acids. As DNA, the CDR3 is TGTGCCAGTAGTACGCTCAGCGGGTCCTACGAGCAGTACTTC. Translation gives CASSTLSGSYEQYF.

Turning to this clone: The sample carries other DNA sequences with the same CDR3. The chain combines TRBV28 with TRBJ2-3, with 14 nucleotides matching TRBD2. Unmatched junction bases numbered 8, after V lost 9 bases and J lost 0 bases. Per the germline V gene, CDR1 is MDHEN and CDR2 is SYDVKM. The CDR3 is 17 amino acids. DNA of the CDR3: TGTGCCAGTAGTGTCGGGACTAGCGGGGGTAGCACAGATACGCAGTATTTT. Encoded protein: CASSVGTSGGSTDTQYF.

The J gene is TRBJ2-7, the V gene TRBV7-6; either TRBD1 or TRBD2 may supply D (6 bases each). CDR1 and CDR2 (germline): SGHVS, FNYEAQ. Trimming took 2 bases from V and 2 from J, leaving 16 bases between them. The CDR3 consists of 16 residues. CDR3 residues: CASSLRSGAPTYEQYF. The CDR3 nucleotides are TGTGCCAGCAGCTTAAGATCGGGGGCCCCGACCTACGAGCAGTACTTC.

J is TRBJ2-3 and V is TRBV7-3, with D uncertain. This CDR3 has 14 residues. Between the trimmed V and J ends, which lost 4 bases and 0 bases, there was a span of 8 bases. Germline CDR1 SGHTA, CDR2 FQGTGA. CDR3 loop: CASSYSSSTDTQYF. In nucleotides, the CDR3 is TGTGCCAGCAGCTACTCCTCAAGCACAGATACGCAGTATTTT.

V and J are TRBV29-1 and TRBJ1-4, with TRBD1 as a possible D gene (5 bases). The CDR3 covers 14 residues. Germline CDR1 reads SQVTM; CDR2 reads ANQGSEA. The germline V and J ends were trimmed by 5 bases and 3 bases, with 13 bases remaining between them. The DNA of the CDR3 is TGCAGCGTTAGACTCGGGGCGGCTAATGAAAAACTGTTTTTT. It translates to CSVRLGAANEKLFF.

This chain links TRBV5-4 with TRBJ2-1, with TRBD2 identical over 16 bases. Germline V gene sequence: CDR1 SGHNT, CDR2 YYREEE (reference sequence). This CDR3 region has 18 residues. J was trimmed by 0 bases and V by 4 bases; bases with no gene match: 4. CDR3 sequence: CASSPGTSGGGSYNEQFF. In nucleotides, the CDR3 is TGTGCCAGCAGCCCAGGGACTAGCGGGGGGGGCTCCTACAATGAGCAGTTCTTC.

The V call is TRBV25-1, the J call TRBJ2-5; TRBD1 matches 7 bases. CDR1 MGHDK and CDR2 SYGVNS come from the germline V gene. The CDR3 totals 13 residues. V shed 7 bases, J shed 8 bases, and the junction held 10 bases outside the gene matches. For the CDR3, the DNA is TGTGCCAGCACCGGGACAGAAAAAACCACCCAGTACTTC. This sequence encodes CASTGTEKTTQYF. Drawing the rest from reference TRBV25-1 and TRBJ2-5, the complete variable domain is EADIYQTPRYLVIGTGKKITLECSQTMGHDKMYWYQQDPGMELHLIHYSYGVNSTEKGDLSSESTVSRIRTEHFPLTLESARPSHTSQYLCASTGTEKTTQYFGPGTRLLVL.

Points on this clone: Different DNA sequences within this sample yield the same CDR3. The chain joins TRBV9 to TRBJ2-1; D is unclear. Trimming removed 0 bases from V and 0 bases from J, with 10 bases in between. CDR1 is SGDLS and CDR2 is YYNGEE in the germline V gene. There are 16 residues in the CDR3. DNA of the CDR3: TGTGCCAGCAGCGTAGGACTCGCCAGCTCCTACAATGAGCAGTTCTTC. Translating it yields CASSVGLASSYNEQFF. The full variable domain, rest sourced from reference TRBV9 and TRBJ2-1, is DSGVTQTPKHLITATGQRVTLRCSPRSGDLSVYWYQQSLDQGLQFLIQYYNGEERAKGNILERFSAQQFPDLHSELNLSSLELGDSALYFCASSVGLASSYNEQFFGPGTRLTVL.

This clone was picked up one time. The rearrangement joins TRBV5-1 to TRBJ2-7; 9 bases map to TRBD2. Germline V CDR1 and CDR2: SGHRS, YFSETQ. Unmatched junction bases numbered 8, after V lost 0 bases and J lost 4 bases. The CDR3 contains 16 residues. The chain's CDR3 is CASSLGASGTGYEQYF. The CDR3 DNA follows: TGCGCCAGCAGCTTGGGGGCTAGCGGGACGGGTTACGAGCAGTACTTC. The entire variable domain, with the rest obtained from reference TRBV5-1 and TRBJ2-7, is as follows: KAGVTQTPRYLIKTRGQQVTLSCSPISGHRSVSWYQQTPGQGLQFLFEYFSETQRNKGNFPGRFSGRQFSNSRSEMNVSTLELGDSALYLCASSLGASGTGYEQYFGPGTRLTVT.

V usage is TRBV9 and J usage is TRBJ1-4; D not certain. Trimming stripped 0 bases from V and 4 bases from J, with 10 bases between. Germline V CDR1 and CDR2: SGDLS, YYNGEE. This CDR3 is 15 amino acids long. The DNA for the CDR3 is TGTGCCAGCAGCGTAGGGTTGGACGGTAATGAAAAACTGTTTTTT. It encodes CASSVGLDGNEKLFF.

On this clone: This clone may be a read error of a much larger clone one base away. This chain's CDR3 is CASSLEGLLGSYGQYF. The CDR3 coding sequence is TGCGCCAGCAGCTTGGAGGGGCTCTTAGGGTCCTACGGGCAGTACTTC. This sequence joins TRBV5-1 and TRBJ2-7; weak D call: TRBD1 (5 bases). Germline assignment: CDR1 SGHRS and CDR2 YFSETQ. The CDR3 has 16 residues. Using reference TRBV5-1 and TRBJ2-7 for the parts outside the CDR3, the full variable domain is KAGVTQTPRYLIKTRGQQVTLSCSPISGHRSVSWYQQTPGQGLQFLFEYFSETQRNKGNFPGRFSGRQFSNSRSEMNVSTLELGDSALYLCASSLEGLLGSYGQYFGPGTRLTVT.